Sequencing of this TCR beta chain was carried out in a study of blood T cell repertoires in COVID-19. Study context: Acute and convalescent COVID-19 specimens originated in the United States, Italy and Spain.

The CDR3 runs 15 residues. J gave up 3 bases and V 3 bases, and 2 bases lay outside the gene matches. The V gene's germline CDR1 is SGHNT and CDR2 YENEEA. The data were produced by immunoSEQ multiplex PCR, yet TCRdb's version contains in-frame clones alone and is incomplete. The sample yields fewer than 200,000 clones, 70% to 90% seen once. This rearrangement joins TRBV11-3 to TRBJ2-3; 11 bases align to TRBD2. Specimen: peripheral blood. This clonotype was sampled from a man aged 35-49 years with active or convalescent COVID-19. The CDR3: CASSFRTSGTDTQYF. In nucleotides, the CDR3 is TGTGCCAGCAGCTTCAGGACTAGCGGGACAGATACGCAGTATTTT.